What follows are 12 T cell receptor beta chains derived from one specimen sequenced in a study of blood T cell repertoires in COVID-19. Produced via immunoSEQ multiplex PCR; TCRdb's table is partial and in-frame only. The table shows some 290,000 clones, with 88% occurring only once. Source material: peripheral blood. These receptors all stem from a woman in her twenties or thirties with COVID-19, enrolled during active disease.

The rearrangement uses TRBV18 and TRBJ2-7; a possible D gene is TRBD1 (5 bases). Germline V CDR1 and CDR2: KGHSH, LQKENI. CDR3 length: 14 amino acids. Trimming pared 4 bases from V and 0 bases from J, leaving 10 bases between. Written as DNA, the CDR3 is TGTGCCAGCTCACTGTCGACAGTCTCCTACGAGCAGTACTTC. Its translation: CASSLSTVSYEQYF.

V is TRBV5-1 and J is TRBJ1-4; D is undetermined. Between the trimmed V and J ends, which lost 4 bases and 0 bases, there was a span of 10 bases. The germline V gene has CDR1 SGHRS and CDR2 YFSETQ. This CDR3 region has 15 residues. This CDR3 is CASSGGASTNEKLFF. As DNA, the CDR3 is TGCGCCAGCAGCGGCGGAGCCTCAACTAATGAAAAACTGTTTTTT.

The chain recombines TRBV5-1 with TRBJ1-4; D is perhaps TRBD1 (5 bases). Germline V CDR1 and CDR2: SGHRS, YFSETQ. The CDR3 is made up of 14 amino acids. V was pared by 0 bases and J by 8 bases, with 11 bases between. In DNA form, the CDR3 reads TGCGCCAGCAGCTTGGGGGGCGCCGGGGAAAAACTGTTTTTT. Encoded protein: CASSLGGAGEKLFF.

This clone was seen a few times. The chain recombines TRBV28 with TRBJ2-7, with 10 bases aligning to TRBD1. The CDR3 is made up of 12 amino acids. CDR1 is MDHEN and CDR2 is SYDVKM in the germline V gene. The V segment lost 10 bases and the J segment 12 bases; nucleotides outside the gene matches: 12. The CDR3 sequence is CATRDRGPGRYF. The CDR3 DNA sequence: TGTGCCACCCGGGACAGGGGACCGGGAAGGTACTTC.

The V call is TRBV27, the J call TRBJ2-7; D remains ambiguous. The CDR3 is made up of 13 amino acids. V was cut by 2 bases and J by 7 bases, with 12 bases left in between. Per germline, CDR1 MNHEY and CDR2 SMNVEV (reference sequence). CDR3 bases: TGTGCCAGCAGTTTAACGGCGGCTCGGGAGCAGTACTTC. Its protein is CASSLTAAREQYF.

This rearrangement joins TRBV7-2 to TRBJ1-6; D call uncertain. The CDR3 is made up of 15 amino acids. Germline values: CDR1 SGHTA, CDR2 FQGNSA. V lost 5 bases and J 0 bases, leaving 8 bases between the germline ends. The CDR3 DNA follows: TGTGCCAGCAGCCCCTCGAGCTCCTATAATTCACCCCTCCACTTT. It encodes CASSPSSSYNSPLHF. Together with reference TRBV7-2 and TRBJ1-6, the CDR3 gives the full variable domain: GAGVSQSPSNKVTEKGKDVELRCDPISGHTALYWYRQSLGQGLEFLIYFQGNSAPDKSGLPSDRFSAERTGGSVSTLTIQRTQQEDSAVYLCASSPSSSYNSPLHFGNGTRLTVT.

This chain uses TRBV7-6 with TRBJ2-2; the match to TRBD2 covers 8 bases. Germline CDR1 is SGHVS and CDR2 is FNYEAQ. J lost 3 bases, V lost 1 base, and 4 bases had no gene match. The CDR3 contains 16 residues. The CDR3 region has the DNA TGTGCCAGCAGCTTAGGCGGACTAGCTTACACCGGGGAGCTGTTTTTT. It encodes CASSLGGLAYTGELFF. Full variable domain (missing parts from reference TRBV7-6 and TRBJ2-2): GAGVSQSPRYKVTKRGQDVALRCDPISGHVSLYWYRQALGQGPEFLTYFNYEAQQDKSGLPNDRFSAERPEGSISTLTIQRTEQRDSAMYRCASSLGGLAYTGELFFGEGSRLTVL.

CDR3 bases: TGTGCCAGCAGTTTAAGAGACACCTACGAGCAGTACTTC. Protein sequence: CASSLRDTYEQYF. The chain combines TRBV12-3 or TRBV12-4 with TRBJ2-7; D remains unclear. V gave up 2 bases and J gave up 2 bases, with 7 bases separating them. This CDR3 has 13 amino acids.

A single count supports this clone. This chain connects TRBV10-3 to TRBJ1-6, with TRBD1 matching over 7 bases. This CDR3 has 14 amino acids. Germline values: CDR1 ENHRY, CDR2 SYGVKD. V trimming: 6 bases; J trimming: 5 bases; junction bases outside the gene matches: 4. CDR3 amino acids: CAIRGGQNNSPLHF. Here the CDR3 DNA reads TGTGCCATCAGGGGGGGACAGAATAATTCACCCCTCCACTTT.

This chain joins TRBV24-1 and TRBJ2-7, with D perhaps matching TRBD1 (5 bases). The CDR3 runs 15 residues. The germline gives CDR1 KGHDR, CDR2 SFDVKD. V dropped 3 bases and J dropped 2 bases, with 13 bases sitting between them. CDR3 protein: CATSDLQGGTYEQYF. The CDR3 DNA follows: TGTGCCACCAGTGATCTCCAGGGCGGAACCTACGAGCAGTACTTC.

DNA of the CDR3: TGTGCCAGCAGTTCAGGGGTATTCACTGAAGCTTTCTTT. This gives the protein CASSSGVFTEAFF. V usage is TRBV6-5 and J usage is TRBJ1-1; a possible D gene is TRBD1 (6 bases). Deletions cut 4 bases from V and 4 bases from J, with 10 bases between. The CDR3 runs to 13 residues. The V gene's germline CDR1 is MNHEY and CDR2 SVGAGI.

This chain links TRBV28 with TRBJ2-5; 8 nucleotides line up with TRBD2. The J segment lost 7 bases and the V segment lost 3 bases, leaving 10 bases of the junction unmatched. This CDR3 region has 15 residues. Germline V gene data show CDR1 as MDHEN and CDR2 as SYDVKM. The chain's CDR3 is CASSFSTSGGGTQYF. As DNA, the CDR3 is TGTGCCAGCAGTTTCAGTACTAGCGGAGGGGGGACCCAGTACTTC.